A selection of T cell receptor beta chains follows, all from one sample in a study of blood T cell repertoires in COVID-19. The repertoire was sequenced with immunoSEQ multiplex PCR; TCRdb's copy has only in-frame clones and lacks some. The table shows approximately 150,000 clones, with more than 70% occurring only once. The sequenced material came from PBMCs or T cells enriched from blood (not recorded which). These receptors all stem from a middle-aged man who had recovered from COVID-19. Each CDR3 is given with its conserved first and last residue. Each record gives: V gene, clone size, J gene, D gene, CDR3 protein, CDR3 DNA. The D gene is left open where the match is weak. Clone size, where shown, is once, few, many, or a class for clones that have expanded.

V: TRBV7-8
size: NA
J: TRBJ2-3
D: TRBD1
CDR3: CASSSGQTITDTQYF
DNA: TGTGCCAGCAGCTCGGGACAGACAATCACAGATACGCAGTATTTT

V: TRBV5-7
size: NA
J: TRBJ1-5
D: NA
CDR3: CASSLSLPGVGQPQHF
DNA: TGTGCCAGCAGCTTAAGTTTGCCCGGGGTTGGGCAGCCCCAGCATTTT

V: TRBV18
size: NA
J: TRBJ1-2
D: TRBD1
CDR3: CASSLQGNYGYTF
DNA: TGTGCCAGCTCCCTACAGGGGAACTATGGCTACACCTTC

V: TRBV7-9
size: NA
J: TRBJ1-1
D: NA
CDR3: CASSSQGSDTEAFF
DNA: TGTGCCAGCAGCTCACAGGGTTCGGACACTGAAGCTTTCTTT

V: TRBV19
size: NA
J: TRBJ2-1
D: TRBD2
CDR3: CASCLAGGLGNEQFF
DNA: TGTGCCAGTTGCCTAGCGGGGGGGCTAGGGAATGAGCAGTTCTTC

V: TRBV7-9
size: NA
J: TRBJ1-1
D: NA
CDR3: CASSSDPMDRNTEAFF
DNA: TGTGCCAGCAGCTCTGACCCCATGGACAGGAACACTGAAGCTTTCTTT

V: TRBV5-6
size: NA
J: TRBJ2-1
D: TRBD2
CDR3: CASSRRGLAGAEQFF
DNA: TGTGCCAGCAGCCGACGGGGACTAGCGGGGGCTGAGCAGTTCTTC

V: TRBV27
size: NA
J: TRBJ1-6
D: TRBD1
CDR3: CASSFGQGASPLHF
DNA: TGTGCCAGCAGTTTTGGACAGGGGGCCTCACCCCTCCACTTT

V: TRBV7-2
size: NA
J: TRBJ1-2
D: TRBD1
CDR3: CASSHGQGTYGYTF
DNA: TGTGCCAGCAGCCACGGACAGGGAACCTATGGCTACACCTTC

V: TRBV19
size: once
J: TRBJ1-2
D: TRBD1
CDR3: CASSMTGSSYGYTF
DNA: TGTGCCAGTAGTATGACAGGGAGTAGCTATGGCTACACCTTC

V: TRBV14
size: NA
J: TRBJ1-3
D: NA
CDR3: CASSQVRANSGNTIYF
DNA: TGTGCCAGCAGCCAAGTTCGCGCGAACTCTGGAAACACCATATATTTT

V: TRBV5-1
size: NA
J: TRBJ2-3
D: TRBD2
CDR3: CASSFGGSASGTRTDTQYF
DNA: TGCGCCAGCAGTTTCGGGGGATCGGCTAGCGGGACGCGCACAGATACGCAGTATTTT

V: TRBV2
size: few
J: TRBJ2-3
D: TRBD2
CDR3: CASSLAGAGGTQYF
DNA: TGTGCCAGCAGCCTAGCGGGGGCCGGGGGTACGCAGTATTTT

V: TRBV30
size: few
J: TRBJ2-5
D: NA
CDR3: CAWSNRDQETQYF
DNA: TGTGCCTGGAGCAACAGAGACCAAGAGACCCAGTACTTC

V: TRBV3-1/TRBV3-2
size: NA
J: TRBJ1-3
D: NA
CDR3: CASSQDQGPGNTIYF
DNA: TGTGCCAGCAGCCAAGACCAGGGCCCTGGAAACACCATATATTTT

V: TRBV14
size: NA
J: TRBJ1-1
D: NA
CDR3: CASSLQDSNTEAFF
DNA: TGTGCCAGCAGCCTACAGGACAGTAACACTGAAGCTTTCTTT

V: TRBV6-5
size: NA
J: TRBJ2-1
D: NA
CDR3: CASAQGGDTYNEQFF
DNA: TGTGCCAGCGCTCAAGGGGGAGATACCTACAATGAGCAGTTCTTC

V: TRBV5-1
size: NA
J: TRBJ1-2
D: NA
CDR3: CASSLGLEGYGYTF
DNA: TGCGCCAGCAGCTTGGGGCTTGAGGGTTATGGCTACACCTTC

V: TRBV4-2
size: few
J: TRBJ1-1
D: NA
CDR3: CASSQAQDYSFF
DNA: TGTGCCAGCAGCCAAGCGCAAGACTACTCTTTCTTT

V: TRBV4-1
size: NA
J: TRBJ1-3
D: TRBD1
CDR3: CASSQDPRTGRSGNTIYF
DNA: TGCGCCAGCAGCCAAGATCCTAGGACAGGGCGCTCTGGAAACACCATATATTTT

V: TRBV30
size: NA
J: TRBJ1-6
D: NA
CDR3: CAWSVHINQSPLHF
DNA: TGTGCCTGGAGTGTACATATCAACCAGTCACCCCTCCACTTT

V: TRBV5-4
size: NA
J: TRBJ2-7
D: TRBD2
CDR3: CASSPRTSGGASEQYF
DNA: TGTGCCAGCAGCCCGCGGACTAGCGGGGGGGCAAGCGAGCAGTACTTC

V: TRBV9
size: NA
J: TRBJ2-3
D: TRBD1
CDR3: CASSARQGALEDTQYF
DNA: TGTGCCAGCAGCGCTCGCCAGGGGGCGCTAGAAGATACGCAGTATTTT

V: TRBV9
size: NA
J: TRBJ1-1
D: TRBD1
CDR3: CASSADRGQAFF
DNA: TGTGCCAGCAGCGCCGACAGGGGGCAAGCTTTCTTT

V: TRBV11-3
size: few
J: TRBJ2-5
D: TRBD2
CDR3: CASSFPTGLAGDKRTQYF
DNA: TGTGCCAGCAGCTTCCCAACGGGACTAGCGGGGGATAAGAGAACCCAGTACTTC

V: TRBV7-8
size: few
J: TRBJ2-5
D: NA
CDR3: CASSFLPGVGETQYF
DNA: TGTGCCAGCAGCTTCCTACCGGGGGTTGGGGAGACCCAGTACTTC